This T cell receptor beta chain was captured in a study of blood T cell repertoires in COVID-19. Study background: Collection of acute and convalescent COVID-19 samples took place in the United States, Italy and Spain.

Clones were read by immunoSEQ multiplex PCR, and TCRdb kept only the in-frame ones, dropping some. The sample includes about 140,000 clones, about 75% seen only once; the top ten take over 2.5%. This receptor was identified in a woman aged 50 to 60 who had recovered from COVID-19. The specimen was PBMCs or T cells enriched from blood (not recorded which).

The CDR3 DNA is TGTGCCATCAGTGAGCCAGACAGGGGTCGCACAGATACGCAGTATTTT. Encoded protein: CAISEPDRGRTDTQYF. This chain connects TRBV10-3 to TRBJ2-3; TRBD1 matches 8 bases. The CDR3 contains 16 residues. Germline CDR1 and CDR2: ENHRY and SYGVKD. The ends lost 2 bases at V and 1 base at J; junction bases unmatched: 5.